This T cell receptor beta chain was observed in a study of human T cells and chemical hapten exposure. The CDR3 sequence is 15 residues long. The junction had 9 bases not matched to a gene; V was cut back by 6 bases and J by 3 bases. Germline V gene data show CDR1 as DFQATT and CDR2 as SNEGSKA (reference sequence). TCRdb ran MiXCR on the RACE reads and lists one entry per CDR3 protein. The sample contains fewer than 80,000 distinct CDR3 sequences, about 10% of which appear only once. This clonotype was recorded a few times. Time point given: patch test 3, about 24 weeks after DPC sensitization. Treatment of the sample: therapeutic diphenylcyclopropenone sensitization with weekly scalp DPC.

The clonotype was recovered from a woman under 40 with alopecia areata. Some clones in this sample may be carry-over from other donors' samples. Sequenced material: whole blood, taken in connection with sensitization to the hapten diphenylcyclopropenone (DPC). J is TRBJ2-3 and V is TRBV20-1, with 10 bases that match TRBD2. This CDR3 reads CSAARAGGRTDTQYF. CDR3 nucleotides: TGCAGTGCCGCACGAGCGGGAGGGCGGACAGATACGCAGTATTTT.